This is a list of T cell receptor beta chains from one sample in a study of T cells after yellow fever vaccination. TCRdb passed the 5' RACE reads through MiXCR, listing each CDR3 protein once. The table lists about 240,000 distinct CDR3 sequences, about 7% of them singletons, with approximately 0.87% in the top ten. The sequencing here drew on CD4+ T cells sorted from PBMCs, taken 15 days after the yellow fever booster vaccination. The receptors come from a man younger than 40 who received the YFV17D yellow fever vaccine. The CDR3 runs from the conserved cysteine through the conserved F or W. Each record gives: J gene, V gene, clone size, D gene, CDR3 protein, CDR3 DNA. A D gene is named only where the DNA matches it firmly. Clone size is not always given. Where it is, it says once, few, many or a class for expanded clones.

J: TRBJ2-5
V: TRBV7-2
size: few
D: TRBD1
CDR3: CASSRSGTGQGETQYF
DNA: TGTGCCAGCAGCCGCTCGGGGACAGGGCAAGGGGAGACCCAGTACTTC

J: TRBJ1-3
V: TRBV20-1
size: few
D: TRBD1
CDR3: CSAERDRYNTIYF
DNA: TGCAGTGCAGAGAGGGACAGGTACAACACCATATATTTT

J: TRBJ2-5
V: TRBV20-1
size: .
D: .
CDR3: CSARDTGRETQYF
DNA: TGCAGTGCTAGAGATACAGGGAGGGAGACCCAGTACTTC

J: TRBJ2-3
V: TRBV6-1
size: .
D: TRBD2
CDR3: CASSPGTSRFDTQYF
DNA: TGTGCCAGCAGCCCCGGGACTAGCCGTTTCGATACGCAGTATTTT

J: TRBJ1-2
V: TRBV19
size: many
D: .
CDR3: CASSIDTPVAGYTF
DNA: TGTGCCAGTAGTATAGATACGCCGGTCGCTGGCTACACCTTC

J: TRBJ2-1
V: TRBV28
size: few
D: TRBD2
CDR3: CASSSPGTSGRNEQFF
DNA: TGTGCCAGCAGTTCACCCGGGACTAGCGGGCGCAATGAGCAGTTCTTC

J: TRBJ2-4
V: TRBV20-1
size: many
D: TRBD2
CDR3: CSAIEGGPAIQYF
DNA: TGCAGTGCTATTGAGGGAGGGCCGGCCATTCAGTACTTC

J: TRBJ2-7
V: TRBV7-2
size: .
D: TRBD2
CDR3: CASSLASAGGGEQYF
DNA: TGTGCCAGCAGCTTAGCAAGCGCGGGAGGGGGCGAGCAGTACTTC

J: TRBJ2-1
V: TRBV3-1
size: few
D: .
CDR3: CASSRQRGFYNEQFF
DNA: TGTGCCAGCAGCCGCCAGCGAGGGTTCTACAATGAGCAGTTCTTC

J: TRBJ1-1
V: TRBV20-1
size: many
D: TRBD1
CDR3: CSARNRGEAFF
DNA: TGCAGTGCTAGAAACAGGGGTGAAGCTTTCTTT

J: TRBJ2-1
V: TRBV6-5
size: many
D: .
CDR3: CASSIGPVRVEQFF
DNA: TGTGCCAGCAGTATAGGCCCCGTCCGGGTTGAGCAGTTCTTC

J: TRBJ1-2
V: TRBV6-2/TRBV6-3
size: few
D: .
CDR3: CASNQGVGGYTF
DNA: TGTGCCAGCAACCAAGGGGTAGGCGGCTACACCTTC

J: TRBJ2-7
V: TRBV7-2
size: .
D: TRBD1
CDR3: CASARQGQGAYEQYF
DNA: TGTGCCAGCGCCCGCCAGGGACAGGGGGCATACGAGCAGTACTTC

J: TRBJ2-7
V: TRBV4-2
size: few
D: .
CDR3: CASSQSDRTGYEQYF
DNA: TGTGCCAGCAGCCAGTCCGACAGGACCGGTTACGAGCAGTACTTC

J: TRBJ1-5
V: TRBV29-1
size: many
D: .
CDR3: CSVEGGHGQPQHF
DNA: TGCAGCGTTGAAGGGGGTCACGGTCAGCCCCAGCATTTT

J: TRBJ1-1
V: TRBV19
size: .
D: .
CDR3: CASRADKNTEAFF
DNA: TGTGCCAGTAGAGCCGACAAGAACACTGAAGCTTTCTTT

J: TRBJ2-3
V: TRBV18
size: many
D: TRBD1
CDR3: CASSTGVGDTQYF
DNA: TGTGCCAGCTCGACAGGGGTCGGAGATACGCAGTATTTT

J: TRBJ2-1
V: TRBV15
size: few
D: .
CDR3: CATSRDRGTPWFF
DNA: TGTGCCACCAGCAGAGATCGGGGGACTCCCTGGTTCTTC

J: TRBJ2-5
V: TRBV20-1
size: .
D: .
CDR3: CSASSPGRETQYF
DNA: TGCAGTGCTAGTTCTCCGGGCCGGGAGACCCAGTACTTC

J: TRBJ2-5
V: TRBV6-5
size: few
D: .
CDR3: CASSYEETQYF
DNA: TGTGCCAGCAGTTACGAAGAGACCCAGTACTTC

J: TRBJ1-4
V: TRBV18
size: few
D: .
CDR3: CASSRSGYGEKLFF
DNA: TGTGCCAGCTCACGGTCGGGGTATGGTGAAAAACTGTTTTTT

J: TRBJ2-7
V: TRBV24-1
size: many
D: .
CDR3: CATSSKRLRGYEQYF
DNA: TGTGCCACCAGCAGCAAGCGGCTTCGCGGGTACGAGCAGTACTTC

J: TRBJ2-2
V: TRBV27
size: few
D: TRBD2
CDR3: CASSRAGGLLAGELFF
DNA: TGTGCCAGCAGCAGAGCGGGGGGACTCCTGGCCGGGGAGCTGTTTTTT

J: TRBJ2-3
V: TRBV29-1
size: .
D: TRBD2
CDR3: CSAGTSGSDTQYF
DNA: TGCAGCGCCGGGACTAGCGGTTCAGATACGCAGTATTTT

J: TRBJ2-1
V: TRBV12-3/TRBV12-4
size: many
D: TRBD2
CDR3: CASSWTSGRAGEQFF
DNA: TGTGCCAGCAGTTGGACTAGCGGGAGGGCCGGGGAGCAGTTCTTC

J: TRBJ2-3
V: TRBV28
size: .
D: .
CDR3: CVSAVATDTQYF
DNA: TGTGTGTCCGCGGTAGCCACAGATACGCAGTATTTT

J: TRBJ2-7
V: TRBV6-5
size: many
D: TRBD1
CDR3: CASSYRDRGIYEQYF
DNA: TGTGCCAGCAGTTACCGGGACAGGGGAATTTACGAGCAGTACTTC

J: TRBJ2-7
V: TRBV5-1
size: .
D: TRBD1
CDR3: CASTRTGGSDEQYF
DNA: TGCGCCAGCACCCGAACAGGGGGATCGGACGAGCAGTACTTC

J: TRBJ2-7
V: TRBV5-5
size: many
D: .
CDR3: CASSPTQGRYEQYF
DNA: TGTGCCAGCAGCCCAACTCAGGGACGGTACGAGCAGTACTTC

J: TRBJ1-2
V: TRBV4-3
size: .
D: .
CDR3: CASSQDRAARAYGYTF
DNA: TGCGCCAGCAGCCAAGACAGGGCAGCTCGAGCGTATGGCTACACCTTC

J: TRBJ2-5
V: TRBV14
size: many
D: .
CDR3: CASSQGVLQETQYF
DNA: TGTGCCAGCAGCCAGGGGGTCCTCCAAGAGACCCAGTACTTC

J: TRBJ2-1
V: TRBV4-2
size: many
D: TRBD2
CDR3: CASSPPRTSGSHNEQFF
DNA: TGTGCCAGCAGCCCCCCTCGCACTAGCGGGTCTCACAATGAGCAGTTCTTC

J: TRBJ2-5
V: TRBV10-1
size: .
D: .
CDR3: CASSESRQGGETQYF
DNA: TGCGCCAGCAGTGAGTCTCGCCAGGGGGGGGAGACCCAGTACTTC

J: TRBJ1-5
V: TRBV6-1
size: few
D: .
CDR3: CASSAPGSRNQPQHF
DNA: TGTGCCAGCAGTGCTCCGGGGAGTAGAAATCAGCCCCAGCATTTT

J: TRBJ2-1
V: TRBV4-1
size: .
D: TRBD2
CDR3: CASSQRRFGTSGRGSSYNEQFF
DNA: TGCGCCAGCAGCCAGCGAAGATTTGGGACTAGCGGGAGGGGGAGCTCCTACAATGAGCAGTTCTTC

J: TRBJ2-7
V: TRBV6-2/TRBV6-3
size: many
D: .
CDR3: CASSLLYEQYF
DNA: TGTGCCAGCAGCCTTCTCTACGAGCAGTACTTC

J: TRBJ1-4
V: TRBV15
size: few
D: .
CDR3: CATSTLGEKLFF
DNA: TGTGCCACCAGCACCCTGGGCGAAAAACTGTTTTTT

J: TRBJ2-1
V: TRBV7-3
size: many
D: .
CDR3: CASSAGRTDNEQFF
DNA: TGTGCCAGCAGCGCCGGCCGGACAGACAATGAGCAGTTCTTC

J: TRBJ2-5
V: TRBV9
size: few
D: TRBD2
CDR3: CASSTGTSGMGETQYF
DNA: TGTGCCAGCAGCACCGGGACTAGCGGGATGGGGGAGACCCAGTACTTC

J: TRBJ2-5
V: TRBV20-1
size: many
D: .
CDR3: CSASGYNQETQYF
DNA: TGCAGTGCTAGTGGGTACAACCAAGAGACCCAGTACTTC

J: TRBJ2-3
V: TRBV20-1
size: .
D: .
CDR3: CSAILAATDTQYF
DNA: TGCAGTGCTATATTAGCGGCCACAGATACGCAGTATTTT

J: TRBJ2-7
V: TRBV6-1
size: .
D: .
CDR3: CASDFRPDRSDDEQYF
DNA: TGTGCCAGCGACTTCAGGCCAGACAGGAGTGATGACGAGCAGTACTTC

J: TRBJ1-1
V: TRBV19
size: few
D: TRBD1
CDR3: CASSTGGRDTEAFF
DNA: TGTGCCAGTAGTACAGGGGGTCGGGACACTGAAGCTTTCTTT

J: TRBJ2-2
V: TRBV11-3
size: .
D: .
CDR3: CASSLGSWMGRGELFF
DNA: TGTGCCAGCAGCTTAGGTTCCTGGATGGGACGCGGGGAGCTGTTTTTT

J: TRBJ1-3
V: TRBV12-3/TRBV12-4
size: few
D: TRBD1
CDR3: CASRGQGSQFSSGNTIYF
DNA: TGTGCCAGCAGGGGACAGGGGTCGCAGTTCAGCTCTGGAAACACCATATATTTT

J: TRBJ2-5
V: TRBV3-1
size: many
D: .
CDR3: CASTHGGGQETQYF
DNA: TGTGCCAGCACCCACGGTGGGGGGCAAGAGACCCAGTACTTC

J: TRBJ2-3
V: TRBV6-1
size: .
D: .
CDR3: CASSLSVPGTDTQYF
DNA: TGTGCCAGCTCCCTTAGCGTTCCGGGCACAGATACGCAGTATTTT

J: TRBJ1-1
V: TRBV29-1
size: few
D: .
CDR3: CSVVFSRTEAFF
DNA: TGCAGCGTTGTATTTAGTAGGACTGAAGCTTTCTTT

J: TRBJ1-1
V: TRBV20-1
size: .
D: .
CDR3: CSALGHTEAFF
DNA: TGCAGTGCTCTAGGGCACACTGAAGCTTTCTTT